The clone carrying this T cell receptor (beta chain) is termed medium-sized. The antigen is undetermined. There are 16 residues in the CDR3. V dropped 3 bases and J dropped 4 bases, with 18 bases sitting between them. Regarding the study as a whole: Greatest tumor Treg TCR overlap was with tumor naive CD4+ cells. Tumor memory CD4+ T cell TCR gene usage was found to cluster with blood and lymph node memory CD4+ cells and with lymph node naive CD4+ cells.

Naive CD4+ T cells were purified with Tregs depleted by CD25. TRBV12-4/TRBJ1-2 clonotypes were amplified with adaptor-ligated barcode primers. TCRdb reprocessed the multiplex PCR reads with MiXCR, giving one entry per CDR3 protein. Among roughly 1,100 distinct CDR3 sequences listed, roughly 6% were seen once. The chain recombines TRBV12-3 or TRBV12-4 with TRBJ1-2, with a possible D match to TRBD1 (5 bases). The TCR sequence derives from a female donor with breast cancer. Sequenced: naive CD4+ T cells sorted from blood. Stated subset: naive CD4+ T cells, CD4+CD45RA+CD25-. This CDR3 reads CASSLVGTLGIYGYTF. DNA for the CDR3: TGTGCCAGCAGTTTGGTCGGGACCTTAGGCATCTATGGCTACACCTTC.